These 20 T cell receptor beta chains share one sample of origin, sequenced in a study of OX40 agonist ivuxolimab in advanced cancers. Library method: the immunoSEQ multiplex PCR assay. Here the immuneACCESS table is served through TCRdb, limited to in-frame sequences with V and J called. Missing clones are a known gap in these copies; in checked studies unresolved V genes cover under half, and the rest lacks a known reason. In all, the sample holds 45,000 to 55,000 clones, and around 94% of those were seen once. The ten largest clones take up approximately 12% of the sample. Sequencing used CD4+ or CD8+ T cells sorted from blood, obtained in a trial of the OX40 agonist ivuxolimab. Receptors were obtained from an adult with an advanced solid tumor such as melanoma, head and neck, liver or kidney cancer.

The CDR3 reads CASSSLGISYEQYF. In nucleotides, the CDR3 is TGCGCCAGCAGCTCGCTCGGCATTTCCTACGAGCAGTACTTC. This chain connects TRBV5-1 to TRBJ2-7; D is undetermined. With 3 bases removed from V and 1 base from J, the gap between germline ends came to 11 bases. Germline CDR1 reads SGHRS; CDR2 reads YFSETQ. This CDR3 contains 14 residues.

This chain connects TRBV7-9 to TRBJ2-7, with TRBD2 matching 9 bases. Germline V gene lookup returns CDR1 SEHNR and CDR2 FQNEAQ (reference sequence). The V segment lost 6 bases and the J segment 3 bases; nucleotides outside the gene matches: 3. The CDR3 runs to 13 residues. This CDR3 is CASSGTSIYEQYF. As DNA, the CDR3 is TGTGCCAGCAGTGGGACTAGCATCTACGAGCAGTACTTC.

The chain employs TRBV6-6 and TRBJ2-1; 7 positions match TRBD2. The CDR3 totals 14 residues. CDR1 and CDR2 (germline): MNHNY, SVGAGI (reference sequence). The ends lost 8 bases at V and 6 bases at J; junction bases unmatched: 10. The CDR3 coding sequence is TGTGCCAGCGCCGGCGGGAGCCAAGTCAATGAGCAGTTCTTC. Its translation is CASAGGSQVNEQFF.

The J gene is TRBJ2-7, the V gene TRBV19, with TRBD1 as a possible D gene (6 bases). V was pared by 1 base and J by 2 bases, with 12 bases between. CDR3 length equals 15 residues. Per the germline V gene, CDR1 is LNHDA and CDR2 is SQIVND (reference sequence). DNA for the CDR3: TGTGCCAGTAGTATAGCCCGGGACATCACCTACGAGCAGTACTTC. It is translated as CASSIARDITYEQYF.

This rearrangement joins TRBV10-1 to TRBJ1-1; no clear D. The CDR3 is 13 residues long. Germline assignment: CDR1 WNHNN and CDR2 SYGVQD (reference sequence). Trimming shortened V by 3 bases and J by 0 bases, and 5 bases separated the two germline ends. The CDR3 DNA is TGCGCCAGCAGTGATCGGTTGAACACTGAAGCTTTCTTT. Translated: CASSDRLNTEAFF.

V gene TRBV6-1 combines with J gene TRBJ2-3, with D perhaps matching TRBD2 (5 bases). This CDR3 has 15 amino acids. V shed 0 bases and J shed 5 bases, with 12 bases lying between them. From germline, CDR1 is MNHNS and CDR2 SASEGT. CDR3 sequence: CASSEAGAKGDTQYF. In nucleotides, the CDR3 is TGTGCCAGCAGTGAAGCGGGAGCAAAAGGAGATACGCAGTATTTT.

This rearrangement joins TRBV28 to TRBJ2-1; D is perhaps TRBD1 (8 bases). V lost 5 bases and J 0 bases, leaving 23 bases between the germline ends. The CDR3 extends over 19 amino acids. Per germline, CDR1 MDHEN and CDR2 SYDVKM. For the CDR3, the DNA is TGTGCCAGCAGTACCCCCGGGGGGTTGGACAGGGCCTCCTACAATGAGCAGTTCTTC. This encodes CASSTPGGLDRASYNEQFF.

The rearrangement links TRBV7-9 to TRBJ2-7; the D gene is possibly TRBD1 (6 bases). CDR1 SEHNR and CDR2 FQNEAQ come from the germline V gene (reference sequence). Trimming pared 5 bases from V and 3 bases from J, leaving 11 bases between. The CDR3 is made up of 13 amino acids. CDR3 nucleotides: TGTGCCAGCAGCCGAATGGACAGCTACGAGCAGTACTTC. Amino acids: CASSRMDSYEQYF.

V usage is TRBV6-5 and J usage is TRBJ2-7, with TRBD2 as a possible D gene (6 bases). The CDR3 contains 13 residues. Trimming took off 6 bases at V and 3 bases at J, with 12 bases between the two ends. The germline CDR1 and CDR2 sequences are MNHEY and SVGAGI. The CDR3 coding sequence is TGTGCCAGCAGCGCGGGACTTGGCTACGAGCAGTACTTC. Translated, it gives CASSAGLGYEQYF.

This clone appeared once. This sequence joins TRBV7-9 and TRBJ2-5, with D possibly being TRBD1 (5 bases). The CDR3 is 15 amino acids. Germline assignment: CDR1 SEHNR and CDR2 FQNEAQ (reference sequence). V was trimmed by 0 bases and J by 1 base, leaving 9 bases between them. The CDR3 coding sequence is TGTGCCAGCAGCTTAGCCGACAGCCCCCAAGAGACCCAGTACTTC. This encodes CASSLADSPQETQYF. The whole variable domain, filled in from reference TRBV7-9 and TRBJ2-5, reads DTGVSQNPRHKITKRGQNVTFRCDPISEHNRLYWYRQTLGQGPEFLTYFQNEAQLEKSRLLSDRFSAERPKGSFSTLEIQRTEQGDSAMYLCASSLADSPQETQYFGPGTRLLVL.

The V gene is TRBV4-1, the J gene TRBJ2-7; weak D call: TRBD2 (5 bases). The V and J ends lost 4 bases and 6 bases respectively, with 19 bases between them. From germline, CDR1 is MGHRA and CDR2 YSYEKL. The CDR3 has 15 amino acids. This chain's CDR3 is CASSLRGRESGEQYF. The CDR3 nucleotides are TGCGCCAGCAGCCTTCGAGGAAGGGAGAGTGGCGAGCAGTACTTC.

J is TRBJ2-1 and V is TRBV28; no clear D gene. Germline V gene sequence: CDR1 MDHEN, CDR2 SYDVKM. Trimming shortened V by 3 bases and J by 10 bases, and 13 bases separated the two germline ends. The CDR3 spans 13 residues. The CDR3 loop is CASSFGTLAEQFF. CDR3 DNA sequence: TGTGCCAGCAGTTTCGGAACTCTTGCGGAGCAGTTCTTC.

The chain joins TRBV7-8 to TRBJ2-7; 7 nucleotides line up with TRBD2. This CDR3 comprises 11 residues. Germline V gene lookup returns CDR1 SGHVS and CDR2 FQNEAQ. V gave up 5 bases and J gave up 7 bases; unmatched junction bases: 2. CDR3 nucleotides: TGTGCCAGCAGCGGGCGGGGGGAGCAGTACTTC. It translates to CASSGRGEQYF.

This chain links TRBV25-1 with TRBJ2-7; 8 bases agree with TRBD1. The V and J ends lost 2 bases and 0 bases, in that order; junction bases with no gene match: 6. Germline V gives CDR1 MGHDK, CDR2 SYGVNS. There are 16 residues in the CDR3. This chain's CDR3 is CASSETGTGSSYEQYF. DNA of the CDR3: TGTGCCAGCAGTGAAACCGGGACAGGTTCCTCCTACGAGCAGTACTTC.

The chain joins TRBV28 to TRBJ2-7, with D possibly matching TRBD2 (5 bases). Trimming took off 3 bases at V and 4 bases at J, with 10 bases between the two ends. The length of the CDR3 is 13 residues. The germline V gene encodes CDR1 MDHEN and CDR2 SYDVKM. As DNA, the CDR3 is TGTGCCAGCAGTTTCTTTTCGGGATACGAGCAGTACTTC. Residues: CASSFFSGYEQYF. The full variable domain, its missing parts supplied by reference TRBV28 and TRBJ2-7, is DVKVTQSSRYLVKRTGEKVFLECVQDMDHENMFWYRQDPGLGLRLIYFSYDVKMKEKGDIPEGYSVSREKKERFSLILESASTNQTSMYLCASSFFSGYEQYFGPGTRLTVT.

V is TRBV11-3 and J is TRBJ2-4; 7 bases map to TRBD2. The CDR3 is made up of 13 amino acids. V was clipped by 5 bases and J by 12 bases; unmatched bases: 10. Per the germline V gene, CDR1 is SGHNT and CDR2 is YENEEA. The CDR3 nucleotides are TGTGCCAGCAGCATGGGACTATGGGGCAATCAGTACTTC. Protein product: CASSMGLWGNQYF.

The chain couples TRBV14 to TRBJ2-5; a weak D match, TRBD1 (5 bases). The CDR3 extends over 14 amino acids. Deletions cut 1 base from V and 0 bases from J, with 6 bases between. Per germline, CDR1 SGHDN and CDR2 FVKESK. For the CDR3, the DNA is TGTGCCAGCAGCCAAGGACAGTACCAAGAGACCCAGTACTTC. The encoded protein is CASSQGQYQETQYF.

The genes are TRBV19 and TRBJ2-1; possible D gene TRBD1, 5 bases. CDR1 is LNHDA and CDR2 is SQIVND in the germline V gene (reference sequence). Trimming took 5 bases from V and 2 from J, leaving 13 bases between them. This CDR3 is built from 15 residues. The CDR3 coding sequence is TGTGCCAGTAGTCCTTCACCAGGGCCCTACAATGAGCAGTTCTTC. Translating gives CASSPSPGPYNEQFF.

This chain connects TRBV19 to TRBJ2-2; 8 bases are shared with TRBD2. CDR1 and CDR2 (germline): LNHDA, SQIVND (reference sequence). The CDR3 is 16 amino acids. The ends lost 1 base at V and 1 base at J; junction bases unmatched: 2. The CDR3: CASSIGLAGNTGELFF. The DNA for the CDR3 is TGTGCCAGTAGTATAGGGCTAGCGGGGAACACCGGGGAGCTGTTTTTT.

The chain joins TRBV2 to TRBJ2-3; 7 nucleotides align to TRBD2. Germline values: CDR1 SNHLY, CDR2 FYNNEI. This CDR3 is built from 14 residues. With V trimmed by 8 bases and J by 1 base, 6 bases remained unmatched. CDR3 sequence: CASERDLGTDTQYF. CDR3 bases: TGTGCCAGCGAGCGGGATCTAGGCACAGATACGCAGTATTTT.